Listed below are T cell receptor beta chains from one sample, sequenced in a study of cytomegalovirus exposure and HLA in healthy donors. TCRdb keeps only in-frame clones here, not all; method: immunoSEQ multiplex PCR. The data show 60,000 to 95,000 clones, 84% seen once. Material for sequencing was PBMCs. Source of these receptors: a man aged 65-85 years in good health and CMV-seropositive. CDR3s leave out the opening cysteine and the closing phenylalanine or tryptophan.

v_gene	j_gene	CDR3aa
TRBV5-1	TRBJ1-1	ASSDQGSYTEAF
TRBV2	TRBJ2-7	ASSAVTSGSEQY
TRBV7-9	TRBJ2-5	ASSPADKETQY
TRBV7-7	TRBJ1-5	ASSLGPQEPQH
TRBV4-3	TRBJ2-1	ASSHGGGADNEQF
TRBV6-6	TRBJ1-4	ASSYPEGEKLF
TRBV2	TRBJ2-7	ASKEDGLYEQY
TRBV5-1	TRBJ1-5	ASSLWAGEGQPQH
TRBV4-1	TRBJ2-1	ASSHPGTGPYNEQF
TRBV7-9	TRBJ1-2	ASSLAGTNYGYT
TRBV5-6	TRBJ1-3	ASSWLSGNTIY
TRBV7-3	TRBJ1-4	ASSLTGQTNEKLF
TRBV15	TRBJ1-2	ATSRDAGDYGYT
TRBV4-1	TRBJ2-3	ASSQDLAGLDTQY
TRBV2	TRBJ1-6	ASKGRTGGSPLH
TRBV6-5	TRBJ2-1	ASSYGLAGDEQF
TRBV15	TRBJ1-6	ATSRSLDTYNSPLH
TRBV7-9	TRBJ2-1	ASSLGQVDNEQF
TRBV6-6	TRBJ2-5	ASSWTGGGKETQY
TRBV5-4	TRBJ1-1	ASSFLDRDTEAF
TRBV6-1	TRBJ2-1	ASRGLAGAQQF
TRBV2	TRBJ2-2	ASSSSGAGATAGELF
TRBV18	TRBJ1-1	ASSPPGGMVTEAF
TRBV29-1	TRBJ2-5	SVVFRGETQY
TRBV2	TRBJ2-7	ASSRAGVLSYEQY
TRBV12-5	TRBJ1-4	ASGLVPGEKLF
TRBV7-9	TRBJ2-7	ASSQGGQVREQY
TRBV30	TRBJ2-7	AWSLLGAGVWEQY